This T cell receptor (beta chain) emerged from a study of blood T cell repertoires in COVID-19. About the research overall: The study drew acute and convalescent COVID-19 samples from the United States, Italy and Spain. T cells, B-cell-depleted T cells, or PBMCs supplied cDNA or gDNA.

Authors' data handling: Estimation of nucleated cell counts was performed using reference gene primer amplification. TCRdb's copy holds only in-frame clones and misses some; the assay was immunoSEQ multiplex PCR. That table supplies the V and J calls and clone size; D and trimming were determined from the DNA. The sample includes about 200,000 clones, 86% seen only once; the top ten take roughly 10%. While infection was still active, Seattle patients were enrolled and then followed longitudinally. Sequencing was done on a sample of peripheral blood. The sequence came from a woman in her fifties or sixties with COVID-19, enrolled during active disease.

CDR3 sequence (DNA): TGTGCCATCTCATTTTTTCGGGACACTGAAGCTTTCTTT. Its protein product is CAISFFRDTEAFF. V and J are TRBV10-3 and TRBJ1-1; unclear D gene. This CDR3 has 13 amino acids. The germline CDR1 and CDR2 sequences are ENHRY and SYGVKD. Trimming took 8 bases from V and 3 from J, leaving 13 bases between them.